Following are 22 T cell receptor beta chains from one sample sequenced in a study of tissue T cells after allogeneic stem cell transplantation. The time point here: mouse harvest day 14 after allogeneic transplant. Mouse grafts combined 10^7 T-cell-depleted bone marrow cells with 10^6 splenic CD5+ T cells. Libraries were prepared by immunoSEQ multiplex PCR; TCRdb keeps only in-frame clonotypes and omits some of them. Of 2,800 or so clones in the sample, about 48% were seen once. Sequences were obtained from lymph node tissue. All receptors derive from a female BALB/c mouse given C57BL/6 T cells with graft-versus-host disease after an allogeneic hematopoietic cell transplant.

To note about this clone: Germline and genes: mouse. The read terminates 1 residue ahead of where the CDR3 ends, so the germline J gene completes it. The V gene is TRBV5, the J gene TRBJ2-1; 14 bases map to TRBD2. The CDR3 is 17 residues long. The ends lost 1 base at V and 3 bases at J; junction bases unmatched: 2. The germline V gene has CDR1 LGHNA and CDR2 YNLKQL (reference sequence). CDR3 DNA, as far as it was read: TGTGCCAGCAGCCAAGGGGACTGGGGGGGCGCCTATGCTGAGCAGTTC. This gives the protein CASSQGDWGGAYAEQF. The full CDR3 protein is CASSQGDWGGAYAEQFF.

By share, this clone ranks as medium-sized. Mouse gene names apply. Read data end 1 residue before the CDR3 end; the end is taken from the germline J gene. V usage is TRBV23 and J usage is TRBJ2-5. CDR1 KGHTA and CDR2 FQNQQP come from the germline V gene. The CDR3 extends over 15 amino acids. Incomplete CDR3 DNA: TGCTCCAGCAGTCAATCGGCGATTAACCAAGACACCCAGTAC. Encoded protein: CSSSQSAINQDTQY. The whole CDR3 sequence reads CSSSQSAINQDTQYF.

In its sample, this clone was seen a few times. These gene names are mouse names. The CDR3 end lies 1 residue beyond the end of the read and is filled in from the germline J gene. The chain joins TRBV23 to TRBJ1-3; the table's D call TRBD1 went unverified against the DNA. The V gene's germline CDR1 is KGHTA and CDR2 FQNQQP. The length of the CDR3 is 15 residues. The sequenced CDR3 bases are TGCTCCAGCAGTCAATCTCAGAATTCTGGAAATACGCTCTAT. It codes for CSSSQSQNSGNTLY. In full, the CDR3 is CSSSQSQNSGNTLYF.

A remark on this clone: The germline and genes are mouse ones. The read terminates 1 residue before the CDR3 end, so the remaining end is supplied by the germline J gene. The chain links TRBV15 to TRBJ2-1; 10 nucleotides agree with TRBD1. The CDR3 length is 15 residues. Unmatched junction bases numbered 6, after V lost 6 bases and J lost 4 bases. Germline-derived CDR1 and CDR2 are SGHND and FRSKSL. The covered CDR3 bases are TGTGCCAGCAGATCCGGGACAGGGGAATATGCTGAGCAGTTC. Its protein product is CASRSGTGEYAEQF. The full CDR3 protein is CASRSGTGEYAEQFF.

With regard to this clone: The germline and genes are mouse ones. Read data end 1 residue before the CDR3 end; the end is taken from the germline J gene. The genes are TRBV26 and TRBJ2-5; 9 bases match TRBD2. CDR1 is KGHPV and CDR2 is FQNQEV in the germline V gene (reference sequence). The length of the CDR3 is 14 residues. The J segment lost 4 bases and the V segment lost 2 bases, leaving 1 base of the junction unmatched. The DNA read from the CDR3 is TGTGCCAGCAGTCTGCTGGGGGGGGAAGACACCCAGTAC. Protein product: CASSLLGGEDTQY. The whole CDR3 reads CASSLLGGEDTQYF.

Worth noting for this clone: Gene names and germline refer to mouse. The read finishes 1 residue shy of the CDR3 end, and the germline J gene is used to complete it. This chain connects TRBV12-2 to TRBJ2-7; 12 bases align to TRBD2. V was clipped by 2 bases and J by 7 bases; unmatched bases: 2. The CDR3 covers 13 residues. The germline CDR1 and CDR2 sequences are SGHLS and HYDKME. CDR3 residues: CASSRDWGVEQYF. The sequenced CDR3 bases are TGTGCCAGCTCTCGGGACTGGGGGGTCGAACAGTAC.

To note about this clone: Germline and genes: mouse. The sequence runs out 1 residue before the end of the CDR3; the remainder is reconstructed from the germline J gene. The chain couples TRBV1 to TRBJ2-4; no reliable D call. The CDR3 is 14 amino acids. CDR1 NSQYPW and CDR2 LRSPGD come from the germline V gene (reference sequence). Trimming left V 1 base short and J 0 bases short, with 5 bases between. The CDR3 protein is CTCSAGSSQNTLYF. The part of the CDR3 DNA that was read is TGCACCTGCAGTGCAGGGAGTAGTCAAAACACCTTGTAC.

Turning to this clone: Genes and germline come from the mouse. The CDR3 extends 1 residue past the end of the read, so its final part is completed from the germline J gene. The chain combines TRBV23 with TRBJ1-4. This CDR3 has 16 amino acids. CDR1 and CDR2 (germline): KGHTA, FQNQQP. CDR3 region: CSSSQSRGFPNERLFF. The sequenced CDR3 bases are TGCTCCAGCAGTCAATCGCGGGGATTCCCCAACGAAAGATTATTT.

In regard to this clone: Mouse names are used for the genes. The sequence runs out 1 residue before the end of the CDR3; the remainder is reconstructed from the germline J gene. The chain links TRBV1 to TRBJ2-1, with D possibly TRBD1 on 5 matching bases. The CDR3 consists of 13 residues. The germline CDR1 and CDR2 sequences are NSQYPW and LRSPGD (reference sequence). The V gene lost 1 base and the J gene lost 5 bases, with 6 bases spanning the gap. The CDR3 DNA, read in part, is TGCACCTGCAGTGCAGCAGGGAATGCTGAGCAGTTC. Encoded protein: CTCSAAGNAEQF. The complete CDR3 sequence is CTCSAAGNAEQFF.

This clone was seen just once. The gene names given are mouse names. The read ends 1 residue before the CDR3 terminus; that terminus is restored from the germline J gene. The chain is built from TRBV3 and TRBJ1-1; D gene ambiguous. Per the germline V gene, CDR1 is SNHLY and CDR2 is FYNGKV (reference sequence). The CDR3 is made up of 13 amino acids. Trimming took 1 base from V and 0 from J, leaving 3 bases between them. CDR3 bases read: TGTGCCAGCAGCTTAGAGACAAACACAGAAGTCTTC. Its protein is CASSLETNTEVF. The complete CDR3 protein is CASSLETNTEVFF.

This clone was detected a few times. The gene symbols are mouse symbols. Incomplete CDR3 DNA: TGTGCCAGCAGTCTGACAGATTCTGGAAATACGCTCTAT. It codes for CASSLTDSGNTLY. Given in full, the CDR3 is CASSLTDSGNTLYF. The chain carries TRBV26 and TRBJ1-3; no definite D call. The read finishes 1 residue shy of the CDR3 end, and the germline J gene is used to complete it. The germline V gene has CDR1 KGHPV and CDR2 FQNQEV (reference sequence). V was clipped by 2 bases and J by 0 bases, with 5 bases between them. This CDR3 contains 14 residues.

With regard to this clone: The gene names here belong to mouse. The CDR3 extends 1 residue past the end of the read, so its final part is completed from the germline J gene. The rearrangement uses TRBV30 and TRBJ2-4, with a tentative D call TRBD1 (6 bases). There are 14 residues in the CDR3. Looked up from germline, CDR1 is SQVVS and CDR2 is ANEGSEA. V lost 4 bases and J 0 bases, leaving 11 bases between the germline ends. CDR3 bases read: TGTAGTTCTATGCAGGGGCTTAGTCAAAACACCTTGTAC. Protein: CSSMQGLSQNTLY. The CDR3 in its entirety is CSSMQGLSQNTLYF.

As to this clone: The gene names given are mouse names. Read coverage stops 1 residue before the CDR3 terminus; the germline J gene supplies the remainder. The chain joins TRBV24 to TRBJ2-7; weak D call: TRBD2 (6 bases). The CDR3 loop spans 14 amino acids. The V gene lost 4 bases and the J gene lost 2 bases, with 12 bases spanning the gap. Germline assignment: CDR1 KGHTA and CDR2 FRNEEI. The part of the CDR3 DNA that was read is TGTGCCAGCAGTCCCACTGGGAGGGCCTATGAACAGTAC. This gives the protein CASSPTGRAYEQY. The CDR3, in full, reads CASSPTGRAYEQYF. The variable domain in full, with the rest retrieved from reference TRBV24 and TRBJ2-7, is VAGVTQTPRYLVKEKGQKAHMSCSPEKGHTAFYWYQQNQKQELTFLISFRNEEIMEQTDLVKKRFSAKCSSNSRCILEILSSEEDDSALYLCASSPTGRAYEQYFGPGTRLTVL.

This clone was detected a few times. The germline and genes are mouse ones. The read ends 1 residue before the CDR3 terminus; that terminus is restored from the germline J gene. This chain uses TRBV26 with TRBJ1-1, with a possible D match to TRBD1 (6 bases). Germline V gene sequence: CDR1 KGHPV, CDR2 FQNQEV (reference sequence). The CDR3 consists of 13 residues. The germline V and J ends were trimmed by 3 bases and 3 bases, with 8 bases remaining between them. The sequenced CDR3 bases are TGTGCCAGCAGTCTAGACAGGCACACAGAAGTCTTC. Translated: CASSLDRHTEVF. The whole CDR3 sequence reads CASSLDRHTEVFF.

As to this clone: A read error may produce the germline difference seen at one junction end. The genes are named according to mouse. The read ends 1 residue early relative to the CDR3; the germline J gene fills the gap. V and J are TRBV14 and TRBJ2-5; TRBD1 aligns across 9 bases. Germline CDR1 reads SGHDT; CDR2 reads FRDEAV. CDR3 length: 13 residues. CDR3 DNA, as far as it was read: TGCGCCAGCAGCCCCGGGACAGGGCATGACCAGTAC. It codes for CASSPGTGHDQY. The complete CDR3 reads CASSPGTGHDQYF.

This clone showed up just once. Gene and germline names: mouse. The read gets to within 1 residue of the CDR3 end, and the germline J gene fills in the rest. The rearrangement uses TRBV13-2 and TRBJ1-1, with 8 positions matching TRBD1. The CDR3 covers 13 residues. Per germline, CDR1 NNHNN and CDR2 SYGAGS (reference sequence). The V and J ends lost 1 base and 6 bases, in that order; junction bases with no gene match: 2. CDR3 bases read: TGTGCCAGCGGTGATCGGGACAGGCCAGAAGTCTTC. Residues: CASGDRDRPEVF. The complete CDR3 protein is CASGDRDRPEVFF.

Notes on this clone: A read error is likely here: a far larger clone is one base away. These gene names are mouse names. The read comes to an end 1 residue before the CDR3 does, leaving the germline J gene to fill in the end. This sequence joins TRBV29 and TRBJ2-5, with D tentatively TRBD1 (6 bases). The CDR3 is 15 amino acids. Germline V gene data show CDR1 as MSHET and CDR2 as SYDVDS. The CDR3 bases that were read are TGTACTAGCAGTCCCACAGGGTTTAACCAAGACACCCAGTAC. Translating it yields CTSSPTGFNQDTQY. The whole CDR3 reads CTSSPTGFNQDTQYF.

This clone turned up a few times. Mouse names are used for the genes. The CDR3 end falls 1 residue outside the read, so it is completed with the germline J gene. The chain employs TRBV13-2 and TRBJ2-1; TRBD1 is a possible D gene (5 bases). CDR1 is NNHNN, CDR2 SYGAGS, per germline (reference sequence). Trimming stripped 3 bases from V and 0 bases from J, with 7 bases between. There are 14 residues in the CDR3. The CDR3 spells CASGGTYNYAEQFF. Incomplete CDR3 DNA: TGTGCCAGCGGTGGGACATATAACTATGCTGAGCAGTTC.

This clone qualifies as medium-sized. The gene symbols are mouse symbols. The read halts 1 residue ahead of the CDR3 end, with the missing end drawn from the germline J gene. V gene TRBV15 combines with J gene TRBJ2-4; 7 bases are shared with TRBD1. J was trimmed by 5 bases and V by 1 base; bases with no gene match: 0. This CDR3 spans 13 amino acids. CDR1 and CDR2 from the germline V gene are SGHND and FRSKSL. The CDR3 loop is CASSLDRGNTLYF. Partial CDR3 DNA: TGTGCCAGCAGTTTAGACAGGGGAAACACCTTGTAC.

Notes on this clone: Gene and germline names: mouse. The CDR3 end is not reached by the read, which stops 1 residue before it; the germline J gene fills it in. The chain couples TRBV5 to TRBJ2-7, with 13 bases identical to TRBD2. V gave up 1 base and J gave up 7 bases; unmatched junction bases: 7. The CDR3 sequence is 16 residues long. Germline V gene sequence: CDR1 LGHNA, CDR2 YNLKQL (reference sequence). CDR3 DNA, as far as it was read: TGTGCCAGCAGCCAAGCTGGACTGGGGGGGCGAGGAGAACAGTAC. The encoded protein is CASSQAGLGGRGEQY. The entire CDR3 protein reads CASSQAGLGGRGEQYF.

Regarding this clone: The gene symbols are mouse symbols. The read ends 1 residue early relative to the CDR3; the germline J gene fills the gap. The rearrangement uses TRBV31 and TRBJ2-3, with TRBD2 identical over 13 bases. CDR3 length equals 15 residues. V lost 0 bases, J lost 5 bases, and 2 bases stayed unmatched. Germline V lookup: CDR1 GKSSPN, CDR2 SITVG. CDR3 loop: CAWSLDWGGVETLYF. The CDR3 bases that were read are TGTGCCTGGAGTCTGGACTGGGGGGGCGTAGAAACGCTGTAT. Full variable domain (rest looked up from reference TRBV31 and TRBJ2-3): AQTIHQWPVAEIKAVGSPLSLGCTIKGKSSPNLYWYWQATGGTLQQLFYSITVGQVESVVQLNLSASRPKDDQFILSTEKLLLSHSGFYLCAWSLDWGGVETLYFGSGTRLTVL.

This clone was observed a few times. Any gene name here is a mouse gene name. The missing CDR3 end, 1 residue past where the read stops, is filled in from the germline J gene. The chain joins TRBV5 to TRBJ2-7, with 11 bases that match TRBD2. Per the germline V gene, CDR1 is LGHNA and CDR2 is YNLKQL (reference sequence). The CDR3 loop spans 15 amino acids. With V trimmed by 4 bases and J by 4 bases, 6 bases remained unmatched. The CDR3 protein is CASSPGLGGGYEQYF. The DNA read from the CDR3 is TGTGCCAGCAGCCCCGGACTGGGGGGCGGTTATGAACAGTAC.